The rows below give T cell receptor beta chains drawn from one sample of a study of CXCR3-negative and CXCR3-positive naive CD8 T cells. Following a re-call of the 5' RACE reads, TCRdb has one entry per CDR3 protein and lacks DNA. The table for this sample gives 55,000 to 65,000 distinct CDR3 sequences. Sequenced sample: naive CXCR3- CD8+ T cells from blood. These receptors were taken from a human donor in good health. Some clones in this sample may be carry-over from other donors' samples. The CDR3 runs from the conserved cysteine through the conserved F or W. Clone size appears in some rows only: once, few, many, or a class for an expanded clone.

v_gene,j_gene,abundance,CDR3aa
TRBV5-1,TRBJ2-3,.,CASSLESGTDTQYF
TRBV28,TRBJ2-2,.,CASSSGTRVSGELFF
TRBV20-1,TRBJ1-2,.,CSARGVDRGLNGYTF
TRBV6-5,TRBJ2-1,.,CASSYSGYSGGYEQFF
TRBV9,TRBJ2-2,.,CASSAVGPTGELFF
TRBV4-3,TRBJ2-2,.,CASSQVIRPMKTGELFF
TRBV20-1,TRBJ2-1,.,CSARPTGPLYNEQFF
TRBV4-3,TRBJ2-7,.,CASSQDPVGSGSFSYEQYF
TRBV29-1,TRBJ2-6,.,CSVWTGEDVLTF
TRBV9,TRBJ2-7,.,CASSVAGWTSGTYEQYF
TRBV29-1,TRBJ2-7,.,CSVEVPDAHEQYF
TRBV20-1,TRBJ2-1,.,CSAKGQWGQLEQFF
TRBV12-3/TRBV12-4,TRBJ2-1,.,CASTTHNEQFF
TRBV19,TRBJ2-7,.,CASSAGWGGDYEQYF
TRBV29-1,TRBJ1-2,.,CSVATRTGASYGYTF
TRBV29-1,TRBJ2-7,.,CSVVLAGEGGYEQYF
TRBV30,TRBJ2-7,.,CAWMAENSYEQYF
TRBV11-3,TRBJ2-2,.,CASSLSLRDYPTTGELFF
TRBV29-1,TRBJ2-1,.,CSVVGQDNEQFF
TRBV29-1,TRBJ2-7,.,CSVRLGTYEQYF
TRBV12-3/TRBV12-4,TRBJ2-4,.,CASSLASSNIQYF
TRBV20-1,TRBJ2-7,.,CSARQLGSYEQYF
TRBV23-1,TRBJ2-5,medium-sized,CASSQFRTGGNPFQETQYF
TRBV29-1,TRBJ2-1,.,CSVNLSGAGNEQFF
TRBV7-2,TRBJ2-1,.,CASSFRLAGGLYNEQFF
TRBV20-1,TRBJ2-5,.,CSALPVDRDQETQYF
TRBV7-6,TRBJ1-2,.,CASSPHRANYGYTF
TRBV29-1,TRBJ2-1,.,CSVPNRDSLYNEQFF
TRBV6-4,TRBJ2-2,.,CASSDEDAGELFF
TRBV29-1,TRBJ2-5,.,CSVDIGSRENQETQYF
TRBV12-3/TRBV12-4,TRBJ1-1,.,CASSFMANTEAFF
TRBV29-1,TRBJ1-5,.,CSVVPGPDSNQPQHF
TRBV7-2,TRBJ2-7,.,CASRPTGYYEQYF
TRBV7-2,TRBJ2-7,.,CASSLSSATYEQYF
TRBV27,TRBJ2-1,.,CASSVRGSYNEQFF
TRBV6-5,TRBJ2-5,.,CASSVRDLPETQYF
TRBV7-3,TRBJ2-1,.,CASSLSGGPIANEQFF
TRBV12-3/TRBV12-4,TRBJ2-1,.,CASSLGRDKQFF
TRBV19,TRBJ1-2,.,CASSIQGTPGYTF
TRBV20-1,TRBJ2-5,.,CSAWHGGGHQETQYF
TRBV29-1,TRBJ1-1,.,CSVEGLLAEAFF
TRBV7-9,TRBJ2-7,.,CASSLGAGTETYEQYF
TRBV29-1,TRBJ2-5,.,CSVAGLTSGVWETQYF
TRBV12-3/TRBV12-4,TRBJ1-5,.,CASSSDRDFNQPQHF
TRBV6-2/TRBV6-3,TRBJ2-7,.,CASSYSGQNEQYF
TRBV5-1,TRBJ2-1,.,CASKTGLGRDEQFF
TRBV20-1,TRBJ2-1,.,CSARDQGNEQFF
TRBV6-5,TRBJ1-2,.,CASSSAGVGYGYTF
TRBV12-3/TRBV12-4,TRBJ2-7,.,CASTKGPEQYF
TRBV28,TRBJ2-5,.,CASSFERRETQYF
TRBV7-2,TRBJ2-7,.,CASSHMGSSPYEQYF
TRBV7-6,TRBJ2-6,.,CASSLFAWGSLSGANVLTF
TRBV28,TRBJ1-1,.,CASSWGDTEAFF
TRBV4-2,TRBJ2-1,.,CASSQGSSGGANEQLF
TRBV5-1,TRBJ1-1,.,CASSLEAPNTEAFF
TRBV7-9,TRBJ2-5,.,CASSPPESQETQYF